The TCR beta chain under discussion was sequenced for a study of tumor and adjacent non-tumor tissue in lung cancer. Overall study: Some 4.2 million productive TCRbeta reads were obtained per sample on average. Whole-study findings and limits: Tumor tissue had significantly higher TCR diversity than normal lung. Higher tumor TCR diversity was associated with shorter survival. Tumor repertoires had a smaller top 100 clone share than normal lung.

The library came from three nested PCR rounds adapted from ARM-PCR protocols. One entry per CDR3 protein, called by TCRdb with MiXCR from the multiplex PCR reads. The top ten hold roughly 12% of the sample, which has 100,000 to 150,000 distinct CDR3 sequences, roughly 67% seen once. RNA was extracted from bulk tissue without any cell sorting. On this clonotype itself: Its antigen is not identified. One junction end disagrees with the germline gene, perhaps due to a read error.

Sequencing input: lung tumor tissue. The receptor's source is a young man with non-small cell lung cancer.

The CDR3 reads CASRPGVGSQPQQF. The CDR3, as DNA: TGTGCTAGCAGGCCAGGGGTAGGCAGTCAGCCCCAGCAATTT. The chain recombines TRBV5-5 with TRBJ1-5, with D possibly TRBD1 on 6 matching bases. CDR1 is SGHKS, CDR2 YYEKEE, per germline (reference sequence). This CDR3 is 14 amino acids long.